A single sample gave rise to the 31 T cell receptor beta chains below, sequenced in a study of cytomegalovirus exposure and HLA in healthy donors. The table came from immunoSEQ multiplex PCR; TCRdb's copy has only in-frame clones and leaves some out. Of 85,000 to 90,000 clones listed, around 96% are singletons. The sequenced material came from PBMCs. These receptors came from a man between 18 and 35 years old in good health and CMV-seronegative.

The chain joins TRBV4-2 to TRBJ2-7, with 7 bases identical to TRBD2. CDR3 length: 15 amino acids. CDR1 is LGHNA and CDR2 is YNFKEQ in the germline V gene. V shed 4 bases and J 2 bases; nucleotides not matched to a gene: 8. CDR3 region: CASSPTRSGTYEQYF. The CDR3 DNA is TGTGCCAGCAGCCCCACGAGGAGCGGGACCTACGAGCAGTACTTC.

V and J are TRBV5-1 and TRBJ2-3, with TRBD1 as a possible D gene (5 bases). Germline CDR1 and CDR2: SGHRS and YFSETQ. CDR3 length equals 15 residues. Trimming pared 4 bases from V and 0 bases from J, leaving 12 bases between. Here the CDR3 reads CASSPTGPSTDTQYF. The CDR3 bases are TGCGCCAGCAGCCCAACAGGTCCTAGCACAGATACGCAGTATTTT.

The chain uses TRBV19 and TRBJ1-3; D perhaps matches TRBD1 (6 bases). CDR1 is LNHDA, CDR2 SQIVND, per germline (reference sequence). The CDR3 spans 13 residues. Trimming shortened V by 10 bases and J by 2 bases, and 12 bases separated the two germline ends. CDR3 protein: CATDRPAGNTIYF. DNA for the CDR3: TGTGCCACCGACAGGCCAGCTGGAAACACCATATATTTT. The full variable domain, rest sourced from reference TRBV19 and TRBJ1-3, is DGGITQSPKYLFRKEGQNVTLSCEQNLNHDAMYWYRQDPGQGLRLIYYSQIVNDFQKGDIAEGYSVSREKKESFPLTVTSAQKNPTAFYLCATDRPAGNTIYFGEGSWLTVV.

The rearrangement links TRBV27 to TRBJ2-3, with 10 bases matching TRBD2. CDR3 size: 17 residues. The germline V gene encodes CDR1 MNHEY and CDR2 SMNVEV (reference sequence). With 7 bases clipped from V and 5 bases from J, the junction kept 15 bases outside the gene matches. The CDR3 region has the DNA TGTGCCAGCAATAGGGGGAAAGGACTAGCGGCGATAGATACGCAGTATTTT. Protein product: CASNRGKGLAAIDTQYF.

In this sample, this clone turned up a few times. V is TRBV4-1 and J is TRBJ2-1; 12 bases are a match to TRBD2. The CDR3 spans 15 residues. The ends lost 3 bases at V and 9 bases at J; junction bases unmatched: 6. Germline V gene data show CDR1 as MGHRA and CDR2 as YSYEKL. DNA for the CDR3: TGCGCCAGCAGCCACGGACTAGCGGGAATGACTGAGCAGTTCTTC. Translated, it gives CASSHGLAGMTEQFF.

This chain uses TRBV5-4 with TRBJ2-1; 9 bases map to TRBD1. Unmatched junction bases numbered 16, after V lost 8 bases and J lost 7 bases. The length of the CDR3 is 16 residues. The germline V gene has CDR1 SGHNT and CDR2 YYREEE (reference sequence). The chain's CDR3 is CASYPFPGQGNNEQFF. In nucleotides, the CDR3 is TGTGCCAGTTACCCCTTCCCGGGACAGGGTAATAATGAGCAGTTCTTC. Using reference TRBV5-4 and TRBJ2-1 for the parts outside the CDR3, the full variable domain is ETGVTQSPTHLIKTRGQQVTLRCSSQSGHNTVSWYQQALGQGPQFIFQYYREEENGRGNFPPRFSGLQFPNYSSELNVNALELDDSALYLCASYPFPGQGNNEQFFGPGTRLTVL.

As for this clone: This sample also contains other DNA sequences that code for the same CDR3. Written as DNA, the CDR3 is TGCGCCAGCAGCTTGGGACAGGGGGGCAATGAGCAGTTCTTC. This encodes CASSLGQGGNEQFF. The rearrangement uses TRBV5-1 and TRBJ2-1; 9 bases match TRBD1. Germline trimming cut 0 bases from V and 6 bases from J; bases unmatched to any gene: 1. The length of the CDR3 is 14 residues. Germline loops: CDR1 SGHRS, CDR2 YFSETQ.

This rearrangement joins TRBV28 to TRBJ2-3; 9 bases line up with TRBD1. CDR3 length equals 17 residues. The V segment lost 4 bases and the J segment 3 bases; nucleotides outside the gene matches: 11. Germline CDR1 reads MDHEN; CDR2 reads SYDVKM. The CDR3 loop reads CASSSPLQGAWTDTQYF. For the CDR3, the DNA is TGTGCCAGCAGTTCCCCGTTACAGGGGGCATGGACAGATACGCAGTATTTT.

The chain uses TRBV25-1 and TRBJ1-4, with D uncertain. The CDR3 contains 17 residues. From germline, CDR1 is MGHDK and CDR2 SYGVNS. Trimming removed 1 base from V and 3 bases from J, with 15 bases in between. The CDR3 sequence: CASSELYWRRPNEKLFF. The CDR3 DNA reads as TGTGCCAGCAGTGAATTGTATTGGAGGCGTCCTAATGAAAAACTGTTTTTT.

The gene calls are TRBV28 and TRBJ2-3; tentatively, D is TRBD1 (5 bases). V was trimmed by 3 bases and J by 2 bases, leaving 9 bases between them. The CDR3 contains 14 residues. Germline values: CDR1 MDHEN, CDR2 SYDVKM. In DNA form, the CDR3 reads TGTGCCAGCAGTTTTTACAGGCACACAGATACGCAGTATTTT. This encodes CASSFYRHTDTQYF.

The chain has TRBV5-6 and TRBJ2-5; 10 bases are shared with TRBD2. CDR3 length: 17 amino acids. Trimming cost V 0 bases and J 1 base; bases outside gene matches: 6. The germline CDR1 and CDR2 sequences are SGHDT and YYEEEE. CDR3 in amino acids: CASSLGRSGRVQETQYF. The CDR3 DNA reads as TGTGCCAGCAGCTTGGGTCGGAGCGGGAGGGTCCAAGAGACCCAGTACTTC.

The chain carries TRBV9 and TRBJ2-7, with D perhaps TRBD1 (7 bases). The CDR3 is 16 amino acids. Germline CDR1 and CDR2: SGDLS and YYNGEE. V lost 0 bases to trimming and J lost 3 bases, with 16 bases between them. This CDR3 reads CASSVGSGGWFYEQYF. The CDR3 nucleotides read TGTGCCAGCAGCGTAGGATCAGGGGGGTGGTTCTACGAGCAGTACTTC. The full variable domain, completed using reference TRBV9 and TRBJ2-7, is DSGVTQTPKHLITATGQRVTLRCSPRSGDLSVYWYQQSLDQGLQFLIQYYNGEERAKGNILERFSAQQFPDLHSELNLSSLELGDSALYFCASSVGSGGWFYEQYFGPGTRLTVT.

This sequence joins TRBV6-6 and TRBJ2-7; 8 bases are shared with TRBD2. Trimming at V came to 7 bases and at J to 6 bases, leaving 8 bases not matched to a gene. The germline CDR1 and CDR2 sequences are MNHNY and SVGAGI (reference sequence). CDR3 size: 13 residues. The CDR3 spells CASTLQAGAEQYV. The DNA of the CDR3 is TGTGCCAGCACCCTTCAAGCGGGAGCCGAGCAGTACGTC.

This rearrangement joins TRBV2 to TRBJ2-4, with 9 bases identical to TRBD1. This CDR3 has 17 residues. Trimming cost V 0 bases and J 6 bases; bases outside gene matches: 9. The V gene's germline CDR1 is SNHLY and CDR2 FYNNEI. The DNA for the CDR3 is TGTGCCAGCAGTGAAGCTACAGGGGGCCACTACCCAAACATTCAGTACTTC. As protein: CASSEATGGHYPNIQYF.

In this sample, this clone turned up once. The V call is TRBV7-9, the J call TRBJ1-2; D unresolved. Germline V CDR1 and CDR2: SEHNR, FQNEAQ (reference sequence). The CDR3 spans 14 residues. Trimming shortened V by 6 bases and J by 5 bases, and 16 bases separated the two germline ends. The CDR3 DNA sequence: TGTGCCAGCAGAGATTCAACGGGGAGATATGGCTACACCTTC. Its protein is CASRDSTGRYGYTF.

The V call is TRBV11-3, the J call TRBJ2-1, with TRBD1 identical over 7 bases. Germline V gene lookup returns CDR1 SGHNT and CDR2 YENEEA. V was pared by 5 bases and J by 9 bases, with 7 bases of the junction left unmatched. This CDR3 is 13 amino acids long. Written as DNA, the CDR3 is TGTGCCAGCAGCCCGACAGGGAAGGGTGAGCAGTTCTTC. Translated: CASSPTGKGEQFF.

The CDR3 coding sequence is TGTGCCAGCAGTCAATGCCACTCACACAGTGTACGAGGGCAGTACGTC. Translating it yields CASSQCHSHSVRGQYV. This chain connects TRBV27 to TRBJ2-7; D unresolved. V was trimmed by 5 bases and J by 9 bases, leaving 26 bases between them. Per germline, CDR1 MNHEY and CDR2 SMNVEV (reference sequence). This CDR3 comprises 16 residues.

This chain links TRBV10-2 with TRBJ2-7, with D perhaps TRBD2 (6 bases). The CDR3 consists of 13 residues. Germline-derived CDR1 and CDR2 are WSHSY and SAAADI. V lost 6 bases to trimming and J lost 6 bases, with 15 bases between them. The DNA for the CDR3 is TGCGCCAGCAGCCGGGACTTCGCAGCCGAGCAGTACGTC. Translated: CASSRDFAAEQYV.

This sequence joins TRBV7-2 and TRBJ1-1; possible D gene TRBD1, 6 bases. Germline V lookup: CDR1 SGHTA, CDR2 FQGNSA. The CDR3 length is 14 residues. Trimming took off 6 bases at V and 4 bases at J, with 15 bases between the two ends. The CDR3 sequence: CASSREGVGTEAFF. As DNA, the CDR3 is TGTGCCAGCAGTAGAGAGGGGGTGGGCACTGAAGCTTTCTTT.

The J gene is TRBJ2-7, the V gene TRBV7-2; 8 nucleotides match TRBD1. This CDR3 is built from 14 residues. The ends lost 2 bases at V and 5 bases at J; junction bases unmatched: 5. Germline-derived CDR1 and CDR2 are SGHTA and FQGNSA. As DNA, the CDR3 is TGTGCCAGCAGCTTACGTCAGGGGGCCAACGAGCAGTACGTC. Its translation is CASSLRQGANEQYV.

V and J are TRBV7-3 and TRBJ2-1; D unresolved. The CDR3 extends over 15 amino acids. CDR1 and CDR2 from the germline V gene are SGHTA and FQGTGA. V lost 2 bases and J 0 bases, leaving 8 bases between the germline ends. The CDR3 protein is CASSLALSSYNEQFF. Written as DNA, the CDR3 is TGTGCCAGCAGCTTAGCATTGAGCTCCTACAATGAGCAGTTCTTC.

The chain combines TRBV28 with TRBJ2-3, with 7 bases aligning to TRBD1. This CDR3 spans 13 amino acids. The trim removed 8 bases at V and 1 base at J, leaving 3 bases unmatched. Germline CDR1 MDHEN, CDR2 SYDVKM. CDR3 loop: CASRDSRTDTQYF. The CDR3 nucleotides read TGTGCCAGCCGGGACAGCCGCACAGATACGCAGTATTTT.

This chain uses TRBV27 with TRBJ2-7; possibly TRBD1 for D (5 bases). Germline V gene lookup returns CDR1 MNHEY and CDR2 SMNVEV (reference sequence). Trimming shortened V by 5 bases and J by 6 bases, and 11 bases separated the two germline ends. This CDR3 comprises 12 residues. CDR3 loop: CASSQGLSEQYF. CDR3 in DNA: TGTGCCAGCAGTCAGGGTCTCTCCGAGCAGTACTTC.

The chain uses TRBV7-6 and TRBJ2-2; D is perhaps TRBD1 (5 bases). Germline CDR1 reads SGHVS; CDR2 reads FNYEAQ. There are 13 residues in the CDR3. V lost 11 bases to trimming and J lost 1 base, with 11 bases between them. CDR3 in DNA: TGTGCCGGACAAACCGGGAACACCGGGGAGCTGTTTTTT. It codes for CAGQTGNTGELFF.

The chain carries TRBV5-1 and TRBJ2-4, with a weak D call TRBD1 (8 bases). V gave up 4 bases and J gave up 10 bases, with 18 bases separating them. Germline values: CDR1 SGHRS, CDR2 YFSETQ. The CDR3 has 14 amino acids. CDR3 sequence reads: CASSQGQGGSIQYF. As DNA, the CDR3 is TGCGCCAGCAGCCAAGGACAGGGAGGGTCTATTCAGTACTTC.

The V and J genes are TRBV6-1 and TRBJ2-3; 8 bases are shared with TRBD2. After removal of 5 bases from V and 2 bases from J, the junction contained 6 bases not matched to a gene. This CDR3 contains 15 residues. Germline CDR1 and CDR2: MNHNS and SASEGT. The CDR3 coding sequence is TGTGCCAGCAGTCAACTAGCGGATTACACAGATACGCAGTATTTT. This encodes CASSQLADYTDTQYF.

The chain joins TRBV6-1 to TRBJ2-7; maybe TRBD1 (6 bases). The germline gives CDR1 MNHNS, CDR2 SASEGT. Trimming took 8 bases from V and 5 from J, leaving 13 bases between them. This CDR3 spans 12 amino acids. Here the CDR3 reads CASGTTGHEQYV. The DNA for the CDR3 is TGTGCCAGCGGGACGACAGGCCACGAGCAGTACGTC.

Regarding this clone: Mismatch with germline at one junction end may stem from a read error. V and J are TRBV7-7 and TRBJ2-3; D is perhaps TRBD2 (5 bases). The germline V gene encodes CDR1 SSHAT and CDR2 FNYEAQ (reference sequence). CDR3 size: 18 residues. For the CDR3, the DNA is TGTGCTAGCAGCTTAAGCTCTGGATGGGGAGTTGGCACAGATACGCAGTATTTT. As protein: CASSLSSGWGVGTDTQYF.

This clone was counted once. The J gene is TRBJ1-3, the V gene TRBV6-1; TRBD1 agrees at 7 bases. Per germline, CDR1 MNHNS and CDR2 SASEGT. This CDR3 region has 15 residues. V trimming: 6 bases; J trimming: 4 bases; junction bases outside the gene matches: 9. This CDR3 reads CASSLNRDSGNTIYF. The CDR3 DNA is TGTGCCAGCAGCCTAAACCGGGACAGCGGAAACACCATATATTTT.

The J gene is TRBJ2-1, the V gene TRBV10-2; 10 bases align to TRBD2. Germline CDR1 reads WSHSY; CDR2 reads SAAADI. With 3 bases clipped from V and 9 bases from J, the junction kept 8 bases outside the gene matches. The CDR3 length is 15 residues. The CDR3 DNA sequence: TGCGCCAGCAGTGACCGGCTAGCGGGAGCATCTGAGCAGTTCTTC. Protein product: CASSDRLAGASEQFF.

The gene calls are TRBV11-3 and TRBJ1-5, with 9 positions matching TRBD1. V trimming: 5 bases; J trimming: 4 bases; junction bases outside the gene matches: 6. Germline V gives CDR1 SGHNT, CDR2 YENEEA. This CDR3 region has 15 residues. CDR3 in amino acids: CASSPGQGWNQPQHF. DNA for the CDR3: TGTGCCAGCAGCCCAGGACAGGGGTGGAATCAGCCCCAGCATTTT.